This T cell receptor beta chain was profiled in a study of blood T cell repertoires in COVID-19. About the research overall: The samples span acute and convalescent COVID-19 from the United States, Italy and Spain. Sources were T cells, B-cell-depleted T cells, or PBMCs; the material itself was cDNA or gDNA.

Per the study methods: Estimates of nucleated cell counts were drawn from the amplification of reference gene primers. Sequenced by immunoSEQ multiplex PCR; TCRdb stores in-frame clones only, minus some. Clone size and the V and J calls come from that table; the DNA yielded D and trimming. The sample has some 74,000 clones, over 70% seen once; the top ten hold 12%. The length of the CDR3 is 14 residues. V was cut by 6 bases and J by 4 bases, with 15 bases left in between. Germline-derived CDR1 and CDR2 are MNHEY and SVGAGI. This sequence originates from a human donor in a cohort sampled during active COVID-19. Input material: peripheral blood. The chain combines TRBV6-5 with TRBJ1-2, with D unresolved. Written as DNA, the CDR3 is TGTGCCAGCAGCCTCGGGCGAGGAGGCTATGGCTACACCTTC. Residues: CASSLGRGGYGYTF.